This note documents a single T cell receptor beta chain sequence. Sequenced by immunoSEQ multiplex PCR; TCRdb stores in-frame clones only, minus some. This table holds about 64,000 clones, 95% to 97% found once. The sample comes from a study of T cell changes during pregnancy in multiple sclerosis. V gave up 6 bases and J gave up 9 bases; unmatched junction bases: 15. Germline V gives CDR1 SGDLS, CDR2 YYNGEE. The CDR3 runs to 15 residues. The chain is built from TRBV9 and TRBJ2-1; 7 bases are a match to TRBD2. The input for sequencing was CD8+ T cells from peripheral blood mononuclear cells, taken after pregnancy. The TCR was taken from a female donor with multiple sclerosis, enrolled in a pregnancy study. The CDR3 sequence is CASTAGRAPTGEQFF. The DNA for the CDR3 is TGTGCCAGCACCGCAGGGAGGGCCCCTACCGGTGAGCAGTTCTTC. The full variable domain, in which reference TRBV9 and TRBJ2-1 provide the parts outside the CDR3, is DSGVTQTPKHLITATGQRVTLRCSPRSGDLSVYWYQQSLDQGLQFLIQYYNGEERAKGNILERFSAQQFPDLHSELNLSSLELGDSALYFCASTAGRAPTGEQFFGPGTRLTVL.